This T cell receptor beta chain was identified in a study of T cell responses to AZD1222 COVID-19 vaccine. Study summary: Second-dose intervals near 4 or 12 weeks were combined. Study-wide findings and caveats: Nearly half of spike-specific TCRs reportedly go after variant regions that carry no mutations. Spike regions recognized by vaccine-associated CD4 TCRs spanned the protein, led by 160-218 and 743-854. The number of AZD1222 recipients seropositive at baseline was only five to seven.

This CDR3 has 16 residues. The ends were cut back, 5 bases at V and 1 base at J, with 16 bases in the middle. Germline assignment: CDR1 SGHVS and CDR2 FNYEAQ. Comment on this clone: Its antigen is not known.

Using immunoSEQ multiplex PCR, the repertoire was profiled, and TCRdb retains in-frame clones only, with some absent. The sample contains some 190,000 clones, 80% to 90% of which appear only once. The TCR originated in an adult in good health. Source: peripheral blood, taken on day 0 of AZD1222 vaccination. The chain employs TRBV7-6 and TRBJ2-3, with D perhaps matching TRBD1 (6 bases). In nucleotides, the CDR3 is TGTGCCAGCAGCCCACACCTGGACAGAGGCACAGATACGCAGTATTTT. Its translation is CASSPHLDRGTDTQYF.